A selection of T cell receptor beta chains follows, all from one sample in a study of metastatic and nonmetastatic thyroid tumors. With MiXCR, TCRdb called clones anew from the PCR reads. Counted here are about 15,000 clones, 3% to 4% occurring once; the ten biggest clones make up roughly a quarter. Material: tumor tissue. These TCRs come from a female donor with papillary thyroid cancer or a benign thyroid nodule (not recorded which). Some clones in this sample may be carry-over from other donors' samples. Both conserved end residues are part of each CDR3. A D gene is named only where the DNA matches it firmly. Size is stated for part of the rows, as once, few or many counts, or as a class when the clone is expanded.

V gene	D gene	clone size	J gene	CDR3 DNA	CDR3 protein
TRBV6-2/TRBV6-3	TRBD2	NA	TRBJ2-2	TGCGCCAGCAGCTATGGACTAGCGGGGGTTAGGGACACCGGGGAGCTGTTTTTT	CASSYGLAGVRDTGELFF
TRBV2	NA	NA	TRBJ2-7	TGTGCCAGCATCTACTGGACTCCGTACTTC	CASIYWTPYF
TRBV5-1	TRBD2	NA	TRBJ2-1	TGCGCCAGCAGCTCCCCGGGACTAGCGGGAGGGTACAATGAGCAGTTCTTC	CASSSPGLAGGYNEQFF
TRBV6-1	TRBD2	NA	TRBJ2-1	TGTGCCAGCCATGTCACTAGCGGAAGCTCCTACAATGAGCAGTTCTTC	CASHVTSGSSYNEQFF
TRBV6-2/TRBV6-3	TRBD2	NA	TRBJ2-7	TGTGCCAGCATTATTCTCCGACTAGCGGGAGTTAGAGTATCCTACGAGCAGTACTTC	CASIILRLAGVRVSYEQYF
TRBV12-3/TRBV12-4	NA	NA	TRBJ2-1	TGTGCCAGCAGCCTTAACGGTTTCAATGAGCAGTTCTTC	CASSLNGFNEQFF
TRBV6-2/TRBV6-3	NA	NA	TRBJ2-1	TGTGCCAGCAGTTACTCTTTGGGGGATTACAATGAGCAGTTCTTC	CASSYSLGDYNEQFF
TRBV28	NA	NA	TRBJ2-7	TGTGCCAGCGGGCGGAGACAGGCCTTCTCCTACGAGCAGTACTTC	CASGRRQAFSYEQYF
TRBV2	NA	NA	TRBJ2-5	TGTGCCAGCAGTGAACAGATCGAGACCCAGTACTTC	CASSEQIETQYF
TRBV6-2/TRBV6-3	NA	few	TRBJ2-7	TGTGCCAGCAGTTACCGGGAGCACCACGAGCAGTACTTC	CASSYREHHEQYF
TRBV2	NA	NA	TRBJ2-2	TGTGCCAGCAGTGAAGGTGGGACCGGGGAGCTGTTTTTT	CASSEGGTGELFF
TRBV28	NA	few	TRBJ2-3	TGTGCCAGCAGTTTAACAGACTTAACAGATACGCAGTATTTT	CASSLTDLTDTQYF
TRBV6-1	TRBD1	few	TRBJ2-3	TGTGCCAGCGAAGGCAACGGACAGGGGGTATCAGATACGCAGTATTTT	CASEGNGQGVSDTQYF
TRBV28	NA	few	TRBJ2-7	TGTGCCAGCAGTTCTATAGGGGGATACGAGCAGTACTTC	CASSSIGGYEQYF
TRBV15	NA	NA	TRBJ2-5	TGTGCCACCAGCAGATCCGACCCGCTCAGGGAGACCCAGTACTTC	CATSRSDPLRETQYF
TRBV6-2/TRBV6-3	TRBD2	many	TRBJ2-7	TGTGCCAGCAGTTTGAGTAGCGGGAACGAGCAGTACTTC	CASSLSSGNEQYF
TRBV5-1	TRBD2	NA	TRBJ2-3	TGCGCCAGCTGGGGGCGACTAGCGGGAGCGGATACGCAGTATTTT	CASWGRLAGADTQYF